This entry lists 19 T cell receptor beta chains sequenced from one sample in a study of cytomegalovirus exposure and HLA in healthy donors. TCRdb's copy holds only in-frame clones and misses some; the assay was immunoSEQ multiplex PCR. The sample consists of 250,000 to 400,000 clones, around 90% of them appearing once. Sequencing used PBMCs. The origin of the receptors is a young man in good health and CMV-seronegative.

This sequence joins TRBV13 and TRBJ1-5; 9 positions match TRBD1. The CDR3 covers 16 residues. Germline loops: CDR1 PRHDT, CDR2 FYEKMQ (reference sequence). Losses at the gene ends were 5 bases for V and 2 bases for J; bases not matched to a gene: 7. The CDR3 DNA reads TGTGCCAGCAGCAGCGGACAGGGGATGGGCAATCAGCCCCAGCATTTT. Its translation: CASSSGQGMGNQPQHF.

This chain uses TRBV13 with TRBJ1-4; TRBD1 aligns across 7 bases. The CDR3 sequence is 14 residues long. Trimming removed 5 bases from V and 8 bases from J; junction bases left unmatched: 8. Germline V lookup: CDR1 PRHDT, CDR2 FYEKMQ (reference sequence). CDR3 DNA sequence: TGTGCCAGCAGCATACAGGGGCTGAAGGAAAAACTGTTTTTT. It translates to CASSIQGLKEKLFF.

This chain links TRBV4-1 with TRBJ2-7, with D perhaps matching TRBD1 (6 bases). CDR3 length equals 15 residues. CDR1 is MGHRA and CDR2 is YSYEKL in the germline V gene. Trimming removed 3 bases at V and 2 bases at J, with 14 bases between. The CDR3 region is CASSQWPGATYEQYF. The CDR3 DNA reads TGCGCCAGCAGCCAGTGGCCAGGGGCCACCTACGAGCAGTACTTC.

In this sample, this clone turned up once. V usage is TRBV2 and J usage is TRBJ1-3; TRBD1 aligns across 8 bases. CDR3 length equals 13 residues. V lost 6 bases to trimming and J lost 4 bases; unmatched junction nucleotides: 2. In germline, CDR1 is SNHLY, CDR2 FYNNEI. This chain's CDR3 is CASRDREGNTIYF. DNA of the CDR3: TGTGCCAGCAGGGACAGGGAGGGAAACACCATATATTTT.

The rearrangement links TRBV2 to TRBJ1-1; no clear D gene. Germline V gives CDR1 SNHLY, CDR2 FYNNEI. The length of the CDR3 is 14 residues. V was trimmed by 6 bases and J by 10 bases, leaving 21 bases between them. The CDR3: CASRNSNSISPAFF. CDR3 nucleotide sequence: TGTGCCAGCAGGAATTCAAACTCTATTTCTCCAGCTTTCTTT.

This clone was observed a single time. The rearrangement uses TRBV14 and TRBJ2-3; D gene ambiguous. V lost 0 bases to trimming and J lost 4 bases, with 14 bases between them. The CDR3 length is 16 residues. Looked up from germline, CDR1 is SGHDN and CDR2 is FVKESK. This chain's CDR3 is CASSQDQARWADTQYF. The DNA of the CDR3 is TGTGCCAGCAGCCAAGACCAGGCTCGTTGGGCAGATACGCAGTATTTT.

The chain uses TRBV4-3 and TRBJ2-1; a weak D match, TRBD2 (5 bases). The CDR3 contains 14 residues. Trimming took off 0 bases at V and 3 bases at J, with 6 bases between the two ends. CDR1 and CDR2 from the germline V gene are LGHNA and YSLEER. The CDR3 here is CASSQDRGYNEQFF. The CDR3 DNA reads TGCGCCAGCAGCCAAGACCGGGGCTACAATGAGCAGTTCTTC.

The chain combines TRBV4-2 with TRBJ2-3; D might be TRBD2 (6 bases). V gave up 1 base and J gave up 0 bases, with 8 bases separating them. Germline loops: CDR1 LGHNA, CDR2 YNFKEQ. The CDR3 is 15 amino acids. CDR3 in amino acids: CASSQAGTSTDTQYF. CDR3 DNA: TGTGCCAGCAGCCAAGCCGGGACTAGCACAGATACGCAGTATTTT.

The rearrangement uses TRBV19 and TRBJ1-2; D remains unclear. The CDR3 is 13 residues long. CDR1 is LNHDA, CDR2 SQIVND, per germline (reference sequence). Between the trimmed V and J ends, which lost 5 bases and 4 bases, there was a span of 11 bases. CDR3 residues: CASSPTTSYGYTF. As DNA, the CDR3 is TGTGCCAGTAGTCCGACGACAAGCTATGGCTACACCTTC. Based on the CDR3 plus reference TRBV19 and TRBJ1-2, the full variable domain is DGGITQSPKYLFRKEGQNVTLSCEQNLNHDAMYWYRQDPGQGLRLIYYSQIVNDFQKGDIAEGYSVSREKKESFPLTVTSAQKNPTAFYLCASSPTTSYGYTFGSGTRLTVV.

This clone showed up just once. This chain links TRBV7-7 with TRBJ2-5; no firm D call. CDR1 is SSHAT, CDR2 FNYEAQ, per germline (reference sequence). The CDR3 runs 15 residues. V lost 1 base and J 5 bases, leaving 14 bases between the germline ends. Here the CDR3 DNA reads TGTGCCAGCAGCTTAGGCCCCTCTAGTTTGGAGACCCAGTACTTC. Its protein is CASSLGPSSLETQYF.

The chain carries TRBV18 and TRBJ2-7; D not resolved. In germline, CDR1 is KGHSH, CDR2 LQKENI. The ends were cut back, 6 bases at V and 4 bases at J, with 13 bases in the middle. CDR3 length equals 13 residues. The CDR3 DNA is TGTGCCAGCTCTATAGAGCCAGGTTACGAGCAGTACTTC. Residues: CASSIEPGYEQYF.

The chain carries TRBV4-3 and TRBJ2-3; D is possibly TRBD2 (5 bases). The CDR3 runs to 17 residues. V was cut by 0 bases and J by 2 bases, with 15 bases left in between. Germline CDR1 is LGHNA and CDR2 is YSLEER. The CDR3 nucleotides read TGCGCCAGCAGCCAAGACTTGAGGGCAGTTTCCACAGATACGCAGTATTTT. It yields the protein CASSQDLRAVSTDTQYF.

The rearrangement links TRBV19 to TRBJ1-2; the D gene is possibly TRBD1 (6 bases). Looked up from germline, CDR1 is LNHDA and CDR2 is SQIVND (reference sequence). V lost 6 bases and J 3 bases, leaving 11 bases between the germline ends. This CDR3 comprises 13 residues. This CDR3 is CASRVRGDYGYTF. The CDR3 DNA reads TGTGCCAGTAGAGTCAGGGGTGACTATGGCTACACCTTC. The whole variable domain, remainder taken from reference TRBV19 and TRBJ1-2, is DGGITQSPKYLFRKEGQNVTLSCEQNLNHDAMYWYRQDPGQGLRLIYYSQIVNDFQKGDIAEGYSVSREKKESFPLTVTSAQKNPTAFYLCASRVRGDYGYTFGSGTRLTVV.

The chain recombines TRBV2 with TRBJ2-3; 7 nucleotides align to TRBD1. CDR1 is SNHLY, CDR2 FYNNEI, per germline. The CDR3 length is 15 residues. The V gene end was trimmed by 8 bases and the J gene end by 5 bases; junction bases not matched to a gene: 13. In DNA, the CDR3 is TGTGCCAGCCGGGCGGAGACAGGGTGGCGAGATACGCAGTATTTT. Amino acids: CASRAETGWRDTQYF.

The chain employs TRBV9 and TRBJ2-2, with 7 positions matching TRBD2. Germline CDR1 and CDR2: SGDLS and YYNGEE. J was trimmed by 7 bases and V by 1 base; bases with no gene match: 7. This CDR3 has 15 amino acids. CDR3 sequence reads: CASSVFGGFSGELFF. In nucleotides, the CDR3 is TGTGCCAGCAGCGTATTCGGGGGGTTTAGCGGGGAGCTGTTTTTT. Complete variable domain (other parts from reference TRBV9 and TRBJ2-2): DSGVTQTPKHLITATGQRVTLRCSPRSGDLSVYWYQQSLDQGLQFLIQYYNGEERAKGNILERFSAQQFPDLHSELNLSSLELGDSALYFCASSVFGGFSGELFFGEGSRLTVL.

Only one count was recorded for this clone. The CDR3 is CASSTGTAVNTEAFF. The CDR3 DNA follows: TGCGCCAGCAGCACCGGGACAGCAGTAAACACTGAAGCTTTCTTT. V is TRBV5-1 and J is TRBJ1-1; 7 bases are shared with TRBD1. Germline lookup yields CDR1 SGHRS and CDR2 YFSETQ. The CDR3 contains 15 residues. Trimming removed 4 bases from V and 2 bases from J; junction bases left unmatched: 8.

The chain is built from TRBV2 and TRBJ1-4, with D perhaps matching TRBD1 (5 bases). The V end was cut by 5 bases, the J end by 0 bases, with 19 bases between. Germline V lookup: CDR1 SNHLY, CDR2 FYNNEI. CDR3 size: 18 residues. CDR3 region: CASSYRRGGGATNEKLFF. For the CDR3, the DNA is TGTGCCAGCAGTTACCGCCGCGGGGGAGGGGCAACTAATGAAAAACTGTTTTTT.

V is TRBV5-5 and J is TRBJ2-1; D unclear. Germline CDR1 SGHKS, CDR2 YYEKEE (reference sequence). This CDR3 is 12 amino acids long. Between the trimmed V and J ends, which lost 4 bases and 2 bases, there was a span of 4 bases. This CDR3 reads CASSVTYNEQFF. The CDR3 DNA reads TGTGCCAGCAGCGTAACCTACAATGAGCAGTTCTTC. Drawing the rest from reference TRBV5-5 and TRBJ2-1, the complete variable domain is DAGVTQSPTHLIKTRGQQVTLRCSPISGHKSVSWYQQVLGQGPQFIFQYYEKEERGRGNFPDRFSARQFPNYSSELNVNALLLGDSALYLCASSVTYNEQFFGPGTRLTVL.

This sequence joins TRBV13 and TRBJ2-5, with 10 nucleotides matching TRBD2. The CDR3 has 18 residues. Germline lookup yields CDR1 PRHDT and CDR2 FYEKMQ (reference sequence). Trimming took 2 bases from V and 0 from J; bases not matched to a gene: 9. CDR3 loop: CASSLSLAGGPYQETQYF. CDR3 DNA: TGTGCCAGCAGCTTATCGTTAGCGGGGGGCCCGTACCAAGAGACCCAGTACTTC.